The 30 T cell receptor beta chains below were found in one sample sequenced in a study of blood T cell repertoires in COVID-19. The repertoire was sequenced with immunoSEQ multiplex PCR; TCRdb's copy has only in-frame clones and lacks some. Of more than 15,000 clones in the sample, approximately 95% were seen once. Sequences were obtained from peripheral blood. The receptors stem from a woman between 50 and 59 years old with active COVID-19.

The chain has TRBV2 and TRBJ2-7; 9 bases agree with TRBD2. Per germline, CDR1 SNHLY and CDR2 FYNNEI. With V trimmed by 10 bases and J by 4 bases, 8 bases remained unmatched. The CDR3 has 13 residues. CDR3 amino acids: CATLLAGRYEQYF. DNA of the CDR3: TGTGCCACCCTCCTAGCGGGAAGGTACGAGCAGTACTTC.

The genes are TRBV3-1 (or the pseudogene TRBV3-2) and TRBJ2-1; possible D gene TRBD1, 5 bases. Trimming stripped 1 base from V and 2 bases from J, with 9 bases between. Per the germline V gene, CDR1 is LGHDT and CDR2 is YNNKEL (reference sequence). This CDR3 is 15 amino acids long. CDR3 sequence: CASSQGKGPYNEQFF. CDR3 DNA sequence: TGTGCCAGCAGCCAAGGCAAGGGGCCCTACAATGAGCAGTTCTTC.

The gene calls are TRBV28 and TRBJ2-2; 10 bases match TRBD1. J was trimmed by 5 bases and V by 3 bases; bases with no gene match: 9. Germline V lookup: CDR1 MDHEN, CDR2 SYDVKM. The CDR3 has 17 amino acids. The CDR3 region is CASSLIIGQGGTGELFF. The CDR3, as DNA: TGTGCCAGCAGTTTGATAATCGGACAGGGGGGGACCGGGGAGCTGTTTTTT.

The count of this clone is one. This chain uses TRBV5-1 with TRBJ1-1; maybe TRBD1 (6 bases). The CDR3 sequence is 15 residues long. V lost 4 bases and J 5 bases, leaving 18 bases between the germline ends. Germline V CDR1 and CDR2: SGHRS, YFSETQ. The CDR3 sequence: CASSRTRGLGTEAFF. In DNA, the CDR3 is TGCGCCAGCAGCAGGACCAGGGGTCTCGGGACTGAAGCTTTCTTT.

The rearrangement uses TRBV5-1 and TRBJ2-1, with 7 bases matching TRBD1. CDR3 length: 16 residues. Looked up from germline, CDR1 is SGHRS and CDR2 is YFSETQ. Trimming removed 3 bases from V and 0 bases from J; junction bases left unmatched: 6. CDR3 amino acids: CASSSQGESSYNEQFF. For the CDR3, the DNA is TGCGCCAGCAGCTCGCAGGGGGAAAGCTCCTACAATGAGCAGTTCTTC.

The chain links TRBV2 to TRBJ1-4; a possible D gene is TRBD1 (6 bases). The germline V gene has CDR1 SNHLY and CDR2 FYNNEI. The CDR3 consists of 14 residues. V lost 4 bases to trimming and J lost 8 bases, with 14 bases between them. The CDR3 loop is CASSGVVTGEKLFF. The CDR3 region has the DNA TGTGCCAGCAGTGGAGTTGTAACAGGGGAAAAACTGTTTTTT.

The chain is built from TRBV6-7 and TRBJ1-2; 11 bases map to TRBD1. TRBV6-7 is designated an ORF whose function remains uncertain. V lost 2 bases to trimming and J lost 8 bases; unmatched junction nucleotides: 4. The length of the CDR3 is 14 residues. CDR3 sequence reads: CASSYEGTGGGYTF. In DNA, the CDR3 is TGTGCCAGCAGTTACGAAGGGACAGGGGGAGGCTACACCTTC.

The chain combines TRBV24-1 with TRBJ2-7; 11 bases match TRBD1. The CDR3 has 14 amino acids. Trimming cost V 3 bases and J 5 bases; bases outside gene matches: 2. Germline CDR1 KGHDR, CDR2 SFDVKD. The CDR3 spells CATSDGQGADEQYF. CDR3 bases: TGTGCCACCAGTGATGGACAGGGGGCGGACGAGCAGTACTTC.

This sequence joins TRBV10-1 and TRBJ1-1; no definite D call. The CDR3 is made up of 17 amino acids. The germline V gene has CDR1 WNHNN and CDR2 SYGVQD (reference sequence). Trimming shortened V by 4 bases and J by 5 bases, and 23 bases separated the two germline ends. The CDR3 nucleotides are TGCGCCAGCAGTGCCCTTGCGTCGGCCGGACCGGGGACTGAAGCTTTCTTT. Residues: CASSALASAGPGTEAFF.

The chain combines TRBV30 with TRBJ2-7; a weak D match, TRBD1 (5 bases). Germline assignment: CDR1 GTSNPN and CDR2 SVGIG (reference sequence). Trimming left V 0 bases short and J 3 bases short, with 12 bases between. This CDR3 has 14 amino acids. For the CDR3, the DNA is TGTGCCTGGAGTGTAAAAGGGGCCGGCTACGAGCAGTACTTC. Translating it yields CAWSVKGAGYEQYF. The full variable domain, completed using reference TRBV30 and TRBJ2-7, is SQTIHQWPATLVQPVGSPLSLECTVEGTSNPNLYWYRQAAGRGLQLLFYSVGIGQISSEVPQNLSASRPQDRQFILSSKKLLLSDSGFYLCAWSVKGAGYEQYFGPGTRLTVT.

This chain connects TRBV6-6 to TRBJ2-5, with 7 bases aligning to TRBD1. Germline V gene sequence: CDR1 MNHNY, CDR2 SVGAGI (reference sequence). The CDR3 is made up of 15 amino acids. V lost 0 bases and J lost 5; bases outside the gene matches: 6. The CDR3 loop reads CASSYSKSRGETQYF. The CDR3 region has the DNA TGTGCCAGCAGTTACTCGAAAAGCAGGGGGGAGACCCAGTACTTC.

The V and J genes are TRBV11-2 and TRBJ2-7; maybe TRBD2 (5 bases). V was clipped by 1 base and J by 0 bases, with 10 bases between them. The CDR3 covers 15 residues. Germline CDR1 reads SGHAT; CDR2 reads FQNNGV. DNA for the CDR3: TGTGCCAGCAGCTTAGGTTTCGGGGACTCCTACGAGCAGTACTTC. Amino acid sequence: CASSLGFGDSYEQYF. Full variable domain (remainder filled in from reference TRBV11-2 and TRBJ2-7): EAGVAQSPRYKIIEKRQSVAFWCNPISGHATLYWYQQILGQGPKLLIQFQNNGVVDDSQLPKDRFSAERLKGVDSTLKIQPAKLEDSAVYLCASSLGFGDSYEQYFGPGTRLTVT.

V and J are TRBV15 and TRBJ1-2; no clear D gene. The CDR3 totals 14 residues. CDR1 and CDR2 (germline): LNHNV, YYDKDF (reference sequence). V lost 3 bases and J 5 bases, leaving 13 bases between the germline ends. The CDR3 is CATSRGRTAYGYTF. Here the CDR3 DNA reads TGTGCCACCAGCAGGGGGAGGACGGCATATGGCTACACCTTC.

This chain connects TRBV5-5 to TRBJ2-7; TRBD2 agrees at 8 bases. CDR3 length: 14 amino acids. V dropped 0 bases and J dropped 5; count of bases not matched to a gene: 4. From germline, CDR1 is SGHKS and CDR2 YYEKEE (reference sequence). The CDR3 DNA reads TGTGCCAGCAGCTTGGGACTAGCGACCCACGAGCAGTACTTC. Translated: CASSLGLATHEQYF.

The rearrangement links TRBV6-5 to TRBJ2-7, with D possibly TRBD2 on 5 matching bases. The CDR3 is 14 amino acids. Germline V gene lookup returns CDR1 MNHEY and CDR2 SVGAGI. V lost 2 bases and J 6 bases, leaving 14 bases between the germline ends. For the CDR3, the DNA is TGTGCCAGCAGTTACGGGCCGGGGTTTCGCGAGCAGTACTTC. Its protein is CASSYGPGFREQYF.

The genes are TRBV3-1 (or the pseudogene TRBV3-2) and TRBJ2-7; 11 positions agree with TRBD1. CDR3 size: 13 residues. Per the germline V gene, CDR1 is LGHDT and CDR2 is YNNKEL (reference sequence). V lost 4 bases, J lost 6 bases, and 2 bases stayed unmatched. The CDR3 sequence is CASSRGQGAEQYF. DNA for the CDR3: TGTGCCAGCAGCCGAGGACAGGGGGCCGAGCAGTACTTC.

V and J are TRBV15 and TRBJ2-5; D is possibly TRBD1 (6 bases). V shed 4 bases and J shed 2 bases, with 11 bases lying between them. Germline V gene data show CDR1 as LNHNV and CDR2 as YYDKDF (reference sequence). The CDR3 runs to 14 residues. The CDR3 coding sequence is TGTGCCACCAGCACCCAACAGGGACAAGAGACCCAGTACTTC. Its protein is CATSTQQGQETQYF.

The CDR3 bases are TGTGCCTGGAGTTCCGGACAGGTCTCCTACGAGCAGTACTTC. Its translation: CAWSSGQVSYEQYF. The chain recombines TRBV30 with TRBJ2-7; TRBD1 agrees at 7 bases. V lost 2 bases to trimming and J lost 0 bases; unmatched junction nucleotides: 4. Germline V gene lookup returns CDR1 GTSNPN and CDR2 SVGIG (reference sequence). CDR3 size: 14 residues. The variable domain in full, completed from reference TRBV30 and TRBJ2-7, reads SQTIHQWPATLVQPVGSPLSLECTVEGTSNPNLYWYRQAAGRGLQLLFYSVGIGQISSEVPQNLSASRPQDRQFILSSKKLLLSDSGFYLCAWSSGQVSYEQYFGPGTRLTVT.

CDR3 amino acids: CASSFTGTYGYTF. The CDR3 region has the DNA TGTGCCAGCAGTTTTACAGGGACCTATGGCTACACCTTC. The chain links TRBV5-5 to TRBJ1-2, with D perhaps TRBD1 (6 bases). V gave up 5 bases and J gave up 4 bases, with 12 bases separating them. The CDR3 is made up of 13 amino acids. Germline V gene data show CDR1 as SGHKS and CDR2 as YYEKEE (reference sequence).

This sequence joins TRBV6-5 and TRBJ2-7; D is uncertain. V was cut by 2 bases and J by 3 bases, with 11 bases left in between. CDR3 size: 14 residues. Germline V gene lookup returns CDR1 MNHEY and CDR2 SVGAGI. CDR3 coding DNA: TGTGCCAGCAGTTACGGTGGGCAGCTCTACGAGCAGTACTTC. Its translation: CASSYGGQLYEQYF.

This chain uses TRBV7-9 with TRBJ2-1, with D unresolved. Germline V gene data show CDR1 as SEHNR and CDR2 as FQNEAQ (reference sequence). With 1 base removed from V and 8 bases from J, the gap between germline ends came to 12 bases. There are 14 residues in the CDR3. This CDR3 is CASSLVDSNDEQFF. The DNA for the CDR3 is TGTGCCAGCAGCTTAGTGGATAGCAACGATGAGCAGTTCTTC. Drawing the rest from reference TRBV7-9 and TRBJ2-1, the complete variable domain is DTGVSQNPRHKITKRGQNVTFRCDPISEHNRLYWYRQTLGQGPEFLTYFQNEAQLEKSRLLSDRFSAERPKGSFSTLEIQRTEQGDSAMYLCASSLVDSNDEQFFGPGTRLTVL.

The chain uses TRBV24-1 and TRBJ2-1, with 7 bases aligning to TRBD2. J lost 8 bases, V lost 1 base, and 4 bases had no gene match. The CDR3 consists of 14 residues. Germline CDR1 reads KGHDR; CDR2 reads SFDVKD. The CDR3 DNA reads TGTGCCACCAGTGATTTTAGCGGGCTAGATGAGCAGTTCTTC. Protein sequence: CATSDFSGLDEQFF.

This clone was recorded only once. J is TRBJ2-6 and V is TRBV28; tentatively, D is TRBD1 (6 bases). V was shortened by 7 bases and J by 0 bases, with 13 bases between the two germline ends. This CDR3 is built from 16 residues. Germline CDR1 and CDR2: MDHEN and SYDVKM. In DNA, the CDR3 is TGTGCCAGCAATCTTAGGGGGACCTCTGGGGCCAACGTCCTGACTTTC. As protein: CASNLRGTSGANVLTF. The whole variable domain, remainder taken from reference TRBV28 and TRBJ2-6, is DVKVTQSSRYLVKRTGEKVFLECVQDMDHENMFWYRQDPGLGLRLIYFSYDVKMKEKGDIPEGYSVSREKKERFSLILESASTNQTSMYLCASNLRGTSGANVLTFGAGSRLTVL.

This chain connects TRBV12-3 or TRBV12-4 to TRBJ1-5; no clear D. The germline V and J ends were trimmed by 1 base and 7 bases, with 8 bases remaining between them. The CDR3 covers 13 residues. This CDR3 is CASSLDRGQPQHF. DNA of the CDR3: TGTGCCAGCAGTTTAGATCGAGGGCAGCCCCAGCATTTT.

The chain carries TRBV30 and TRBJ2-3; perhaps TRBD2 as D (6 bases). The CDR3 sequence is 13 residues long. V lost 0 bases and J lost 6, with 10 bases in between. Per germline, CDR1 GTSNPN and CDR2 SVGIG (reference sequence). CDR3 in DNA: TGTGCCTGGAGTGTACGGGGGTCGGATACGCAGTATTTT. This encodes CAWSVRGSDTQYF.

The V and J genes are TRBV5-1 and TRBJ2-5; 11 bases fit TRBD1. V lost 4 bases, J lost 5 bases, and 4 bases stayed unmatched. Germline loops: CDR1 SGHRS, CDR2 YFSETQ. The CDR3 has 14 amino acids. In DNA form, the CDR3 reads TGCGCCAGCAGCCCCGGGACAGGGGGGGAGACCCAGTACTTC. Translation: CASSPGTGGETQYF.

V gene TRBV7-6 combines with J gene TRBJ2-1; 10 bases fit TRBD1. The germline V gene has CDR1 SGHVS and CDR2 FNYEAQ. Trimming at V came to 4 bases and at J to 1 base, leaving 7 bases not matched to a gene. The CDR3 runs 17 residues. The CDR3, as DNA: TGTGCCAGCAGCTCCTCCGACAGGGGGCTTTCCTACAATGAGCAGTTCTTC. Amino acid sequence: CASSSSDRGLSYNEQFF.

CDR3 nucleotides: TGCGCCAGCAGCTTGGAGGGCGGGACGTGGAATGAGCAGTTCTTC. It encodes CASSLEGGTWNEQFF. The V and J genes are TRBV5-1 and TRBJ2-1; possibly TRBD2 for D (6 bases). The CDR3 is 15 residues long. Per germline, CDR1 SGHRS and CDR2 YFSETQ. V gave up 0 bases and J gave up 7 bases, with 14 bases separating them.

The chain recombines TRBV27 with TRBJ1-2; D remains unclear. The germline V and J ends were trimmed by 2 bases and 7 bases, with 11 bases remaining between them. The germline V gene encodes CDR1 MNHEY and CDR2 SMNVEV (reference sequence). CDR3 length: 13 amino acids. Written as DNA, the CDR3 is TGTGCCAGCAGTTTAATGGGCGCGGGTGGCTACACCTTC. This codes for CASSLMGAGGYTF.

The rearrangement links TRBV19 to TRBJ2-3, with D tentatively TRBD1 (6 bases). CDR3 size: 15 residues. The V gene lost 6 bases and the J gene lost 2 bases, with 15 bases spanning the gap. Germline loops: CDR1 LNHDA, CDR2 SQIVND (reference sequence). CDR3 sequence: CASSPNLGATDTQYF. The CDR3 DNA reads TGTGCCAGTAGCCCTAATTTGGGGGCCACAGATACGCAGTATTTT.